The clone carrying this T cell receptor beta chain was counted between two and nine times. TCRdb reanalysed the RACE reads using MiXCR and keeps one entry per CDR3 protein. The sample holds more than 70,000 distinct CDR3 sequences, roughly 12% seen once. This sample is part of a study of human T cells and chemical hapten exposure. Turning to the study itself: Sensitization was performed using 2% DPC on an approximately 2 cm by approximately 2 cm upper inner arm skin site. The study patch tested 0.01% DPC on the upper back and read results at 6 days. Diphenylcyclopropenone, dosed weekly to the scalp, was given to patients throughout the roughly 25-week study.

The time point denotes: patch test 1, 2 weeks after DPC sensitization. The sample's treatment: therapeutic diphenylcyclopropenone sensitization with weekly scalp DPC. Blood draws came before every patch-test application. The source of this sequence is a woman between 55 and 75 years old with alopecia areata. Some clones in this sample may be carry-over from other donors' samples. The source was whole blood, collected in connection with sensitization to the hapten diphenylcyclopropenone (DPC).

The CDR3 here is CASSTGEDTQYF. Written as DNA, the CDR3 is TGTGCCAGCAGTACAGGGGAAGATACGCAGTATTTT. The J gene is TRBJ2-3, the V gene TRBV6-5; 7 bases match TRBD1. The ends lost 5 bases at V and 5 bases at J; junction bases unmatched: 1. Per germline, CDR1 MNHEY and CDR2 SVGAGI. The CDR3 is 12 residues long.